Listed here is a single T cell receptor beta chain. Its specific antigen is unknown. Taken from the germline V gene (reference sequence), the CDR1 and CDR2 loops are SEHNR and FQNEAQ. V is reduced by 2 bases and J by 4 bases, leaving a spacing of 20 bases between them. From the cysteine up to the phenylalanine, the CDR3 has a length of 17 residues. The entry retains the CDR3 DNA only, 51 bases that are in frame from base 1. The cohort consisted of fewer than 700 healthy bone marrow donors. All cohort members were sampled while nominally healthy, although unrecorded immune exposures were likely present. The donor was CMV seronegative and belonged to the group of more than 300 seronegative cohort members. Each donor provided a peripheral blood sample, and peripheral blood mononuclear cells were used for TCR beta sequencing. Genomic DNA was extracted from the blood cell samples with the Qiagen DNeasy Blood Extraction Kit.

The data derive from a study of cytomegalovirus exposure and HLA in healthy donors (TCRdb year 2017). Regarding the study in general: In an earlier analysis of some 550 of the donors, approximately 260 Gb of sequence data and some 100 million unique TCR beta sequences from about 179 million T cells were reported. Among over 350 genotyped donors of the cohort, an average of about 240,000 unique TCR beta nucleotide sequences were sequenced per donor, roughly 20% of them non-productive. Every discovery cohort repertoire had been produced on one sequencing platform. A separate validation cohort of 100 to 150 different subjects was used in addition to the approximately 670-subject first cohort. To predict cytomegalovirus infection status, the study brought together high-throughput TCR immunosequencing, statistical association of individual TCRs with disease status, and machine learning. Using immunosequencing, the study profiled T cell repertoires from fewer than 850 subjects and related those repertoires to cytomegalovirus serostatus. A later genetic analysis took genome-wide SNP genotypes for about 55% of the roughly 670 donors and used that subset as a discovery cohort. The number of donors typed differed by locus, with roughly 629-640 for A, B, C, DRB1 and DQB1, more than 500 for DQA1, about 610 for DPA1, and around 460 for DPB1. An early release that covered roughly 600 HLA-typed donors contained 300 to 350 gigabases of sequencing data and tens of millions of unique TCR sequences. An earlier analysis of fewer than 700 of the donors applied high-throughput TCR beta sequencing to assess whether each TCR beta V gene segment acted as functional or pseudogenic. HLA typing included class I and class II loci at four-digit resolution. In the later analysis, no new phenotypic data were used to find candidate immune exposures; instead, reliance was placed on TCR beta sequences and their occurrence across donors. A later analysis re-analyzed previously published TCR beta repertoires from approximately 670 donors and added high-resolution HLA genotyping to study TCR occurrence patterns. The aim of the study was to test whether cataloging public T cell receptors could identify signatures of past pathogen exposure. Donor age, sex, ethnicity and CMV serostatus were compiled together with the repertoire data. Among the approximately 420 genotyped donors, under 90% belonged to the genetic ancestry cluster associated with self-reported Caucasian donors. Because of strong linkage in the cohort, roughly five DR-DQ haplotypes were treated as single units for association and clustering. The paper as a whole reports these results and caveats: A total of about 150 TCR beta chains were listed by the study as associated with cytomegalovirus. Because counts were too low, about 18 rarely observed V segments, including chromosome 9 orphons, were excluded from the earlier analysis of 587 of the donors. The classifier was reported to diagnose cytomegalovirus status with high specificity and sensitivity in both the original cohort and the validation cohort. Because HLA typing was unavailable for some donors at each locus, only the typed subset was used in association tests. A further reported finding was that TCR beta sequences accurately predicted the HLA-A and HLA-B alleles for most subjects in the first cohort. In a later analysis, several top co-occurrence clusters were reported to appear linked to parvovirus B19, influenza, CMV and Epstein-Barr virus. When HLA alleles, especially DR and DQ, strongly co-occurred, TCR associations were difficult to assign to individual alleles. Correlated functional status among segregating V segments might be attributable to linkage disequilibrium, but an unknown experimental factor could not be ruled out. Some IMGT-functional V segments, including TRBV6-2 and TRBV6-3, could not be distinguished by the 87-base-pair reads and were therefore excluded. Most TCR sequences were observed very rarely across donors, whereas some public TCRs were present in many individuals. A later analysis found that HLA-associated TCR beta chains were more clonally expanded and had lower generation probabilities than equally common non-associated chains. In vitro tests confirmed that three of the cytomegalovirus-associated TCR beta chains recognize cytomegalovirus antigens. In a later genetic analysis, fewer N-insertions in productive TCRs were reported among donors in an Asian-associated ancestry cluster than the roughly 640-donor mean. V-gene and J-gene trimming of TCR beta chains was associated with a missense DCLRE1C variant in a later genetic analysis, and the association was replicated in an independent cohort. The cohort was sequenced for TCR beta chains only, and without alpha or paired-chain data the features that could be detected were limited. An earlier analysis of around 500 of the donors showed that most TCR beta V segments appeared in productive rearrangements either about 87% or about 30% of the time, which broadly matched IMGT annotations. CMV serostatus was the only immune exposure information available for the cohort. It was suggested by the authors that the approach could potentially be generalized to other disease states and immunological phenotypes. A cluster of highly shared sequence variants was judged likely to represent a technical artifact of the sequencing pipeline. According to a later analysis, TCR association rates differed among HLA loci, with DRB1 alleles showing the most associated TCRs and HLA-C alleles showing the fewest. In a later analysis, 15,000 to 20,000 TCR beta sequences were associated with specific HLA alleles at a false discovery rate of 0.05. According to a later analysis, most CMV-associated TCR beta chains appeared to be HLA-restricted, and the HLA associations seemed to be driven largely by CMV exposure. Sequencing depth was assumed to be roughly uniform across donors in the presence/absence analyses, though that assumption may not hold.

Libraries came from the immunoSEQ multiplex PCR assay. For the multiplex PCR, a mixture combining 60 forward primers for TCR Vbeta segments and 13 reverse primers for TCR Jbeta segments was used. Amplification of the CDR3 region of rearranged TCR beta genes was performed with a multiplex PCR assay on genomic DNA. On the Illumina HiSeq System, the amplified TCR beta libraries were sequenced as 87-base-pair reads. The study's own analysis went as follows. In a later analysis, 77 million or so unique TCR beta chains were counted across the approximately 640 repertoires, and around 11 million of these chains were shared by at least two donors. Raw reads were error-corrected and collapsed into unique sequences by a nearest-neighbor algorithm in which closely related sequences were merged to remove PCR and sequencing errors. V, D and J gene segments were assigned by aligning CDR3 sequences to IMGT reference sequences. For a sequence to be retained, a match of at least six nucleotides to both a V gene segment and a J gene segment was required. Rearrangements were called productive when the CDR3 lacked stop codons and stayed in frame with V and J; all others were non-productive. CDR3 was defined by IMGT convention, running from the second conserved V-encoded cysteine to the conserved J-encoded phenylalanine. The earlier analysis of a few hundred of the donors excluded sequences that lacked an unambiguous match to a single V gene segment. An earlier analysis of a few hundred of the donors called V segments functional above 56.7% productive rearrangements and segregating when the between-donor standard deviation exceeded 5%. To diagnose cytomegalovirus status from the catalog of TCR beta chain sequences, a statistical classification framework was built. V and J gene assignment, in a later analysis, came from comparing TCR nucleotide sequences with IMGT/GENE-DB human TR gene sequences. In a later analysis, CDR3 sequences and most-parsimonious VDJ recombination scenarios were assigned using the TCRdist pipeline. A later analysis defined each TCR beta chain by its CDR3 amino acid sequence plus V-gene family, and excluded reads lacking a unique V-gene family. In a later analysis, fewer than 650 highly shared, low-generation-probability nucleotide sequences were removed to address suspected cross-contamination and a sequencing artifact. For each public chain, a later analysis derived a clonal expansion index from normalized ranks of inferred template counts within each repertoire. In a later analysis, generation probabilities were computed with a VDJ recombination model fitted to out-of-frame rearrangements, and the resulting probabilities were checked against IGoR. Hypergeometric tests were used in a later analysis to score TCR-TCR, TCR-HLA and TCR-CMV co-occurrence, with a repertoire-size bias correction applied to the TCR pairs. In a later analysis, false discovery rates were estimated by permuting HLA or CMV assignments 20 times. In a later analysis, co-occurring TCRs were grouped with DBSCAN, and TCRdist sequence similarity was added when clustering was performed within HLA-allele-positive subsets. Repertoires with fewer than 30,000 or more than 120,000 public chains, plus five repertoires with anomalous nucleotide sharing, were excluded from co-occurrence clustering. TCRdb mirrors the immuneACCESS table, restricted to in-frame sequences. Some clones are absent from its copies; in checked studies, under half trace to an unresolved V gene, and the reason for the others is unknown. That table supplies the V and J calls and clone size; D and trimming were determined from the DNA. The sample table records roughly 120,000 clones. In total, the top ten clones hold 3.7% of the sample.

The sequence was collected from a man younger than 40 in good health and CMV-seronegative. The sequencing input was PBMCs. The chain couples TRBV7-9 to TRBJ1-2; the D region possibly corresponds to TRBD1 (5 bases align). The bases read TGTGCCAGCAGCTTAAATGCGGGGGGAGGCGTTGGCTATGGCTACACCTTC. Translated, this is CASSLNAGGGVGYGYTF.